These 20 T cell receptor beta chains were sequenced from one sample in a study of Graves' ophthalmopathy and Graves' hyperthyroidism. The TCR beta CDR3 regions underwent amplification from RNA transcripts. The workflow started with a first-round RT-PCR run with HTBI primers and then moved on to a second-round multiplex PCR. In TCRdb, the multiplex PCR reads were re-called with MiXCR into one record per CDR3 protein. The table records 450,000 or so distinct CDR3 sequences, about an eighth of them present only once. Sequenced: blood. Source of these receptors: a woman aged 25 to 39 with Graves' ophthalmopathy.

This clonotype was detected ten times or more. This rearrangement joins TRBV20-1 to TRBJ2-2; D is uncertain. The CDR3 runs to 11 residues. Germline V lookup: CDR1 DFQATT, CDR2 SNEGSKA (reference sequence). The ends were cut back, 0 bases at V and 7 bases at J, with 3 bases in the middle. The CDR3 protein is CSAREGGELFF. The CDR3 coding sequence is TGCAGTGCTAGAGAGGGCGGGGAGCTGTTTTTT.

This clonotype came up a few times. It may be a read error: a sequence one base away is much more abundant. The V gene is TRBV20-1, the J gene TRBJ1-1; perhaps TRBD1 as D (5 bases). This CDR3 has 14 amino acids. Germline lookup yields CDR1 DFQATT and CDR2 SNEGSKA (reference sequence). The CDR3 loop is CSARNGRGNTEVFF. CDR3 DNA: TGCAGTGCTAGAAATGGGCGGGGGAACACTGAAGTTTTCTTT.

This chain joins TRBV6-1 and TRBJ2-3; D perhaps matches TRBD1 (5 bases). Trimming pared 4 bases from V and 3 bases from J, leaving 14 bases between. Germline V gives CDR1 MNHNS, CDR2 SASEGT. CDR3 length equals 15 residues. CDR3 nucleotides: TGTGCCAGCAGTGCAAGGGCTGGGGCTACAGATACGCAGTATTTT. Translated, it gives CASSARAGATDTQYF.

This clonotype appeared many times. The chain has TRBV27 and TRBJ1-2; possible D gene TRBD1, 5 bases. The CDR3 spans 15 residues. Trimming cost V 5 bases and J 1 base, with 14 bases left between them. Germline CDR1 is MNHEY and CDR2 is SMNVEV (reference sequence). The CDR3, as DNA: TGTGCCAGCAGTCCGGGCCTGGGGGTTAACTATGGCTACACCTTC. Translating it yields CASSPGLGVNYGYTF.

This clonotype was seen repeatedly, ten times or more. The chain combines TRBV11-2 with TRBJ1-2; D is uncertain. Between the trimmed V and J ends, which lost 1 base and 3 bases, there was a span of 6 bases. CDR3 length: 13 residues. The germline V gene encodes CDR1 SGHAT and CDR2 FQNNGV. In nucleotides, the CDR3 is TGTGCCAGCAGCTTAGCCCTAGACTATGGCTACACCTTC. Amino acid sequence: CASSLALDYGYTF.

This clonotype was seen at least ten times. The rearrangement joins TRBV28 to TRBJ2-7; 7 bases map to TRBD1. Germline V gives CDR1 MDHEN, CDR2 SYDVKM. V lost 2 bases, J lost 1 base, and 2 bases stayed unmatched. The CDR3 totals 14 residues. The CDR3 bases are TGTGCCAGCAGTTTAGACAGGGATTCCTACGAGCAGTACTTC. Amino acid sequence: CASSLDRDSYEQYF.

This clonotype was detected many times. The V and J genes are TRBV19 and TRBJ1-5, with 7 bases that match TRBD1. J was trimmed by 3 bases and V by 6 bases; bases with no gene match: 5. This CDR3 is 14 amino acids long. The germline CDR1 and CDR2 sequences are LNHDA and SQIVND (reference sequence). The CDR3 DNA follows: TGTGCCAGTAGCCTGGGACAGAACAATCAGCCCCAGCATTTT. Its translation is CASSLGQNNQPQHF.

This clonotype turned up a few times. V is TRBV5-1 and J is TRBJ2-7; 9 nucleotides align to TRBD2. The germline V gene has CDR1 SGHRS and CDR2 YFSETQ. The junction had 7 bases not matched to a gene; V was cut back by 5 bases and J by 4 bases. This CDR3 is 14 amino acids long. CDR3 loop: CASSRELAGYEQYF. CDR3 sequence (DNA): TGCGCCAGCAGTCGGGAACTAGCGGGTTACGAGCAGTACTTC. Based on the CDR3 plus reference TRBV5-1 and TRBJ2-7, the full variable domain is KAGVTQTPRYLIKTRGQQVTLSCSPISGHRSVSWYQQTPGQGLQFLFEYFSETQRNKGNFPGRFSGRQFSNSRSEMNVSTLELGDSALYLCASSRELAGYEQYFGPGTRLTVT.

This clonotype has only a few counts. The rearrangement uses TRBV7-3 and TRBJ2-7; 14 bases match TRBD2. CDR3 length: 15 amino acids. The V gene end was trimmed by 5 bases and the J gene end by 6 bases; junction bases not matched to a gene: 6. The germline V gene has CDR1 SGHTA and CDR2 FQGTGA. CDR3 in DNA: TGTGCCAGCAGCATGGGACTAGCGGGAGAGGGCGAGCAGTACTTC. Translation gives CASSMGLAGEGEQYF. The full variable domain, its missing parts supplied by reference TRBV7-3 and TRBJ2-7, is GAGVSQTPSNKVTEKGKYVELRCDPISGHTALYWYRQSLGQGPEFLIYFQGTGAADDSGLPNDRFFAVRPEGSVSTLKIQRTERGDSAVYLCASSMGLAGEGEQYFGPGTRLTVT.

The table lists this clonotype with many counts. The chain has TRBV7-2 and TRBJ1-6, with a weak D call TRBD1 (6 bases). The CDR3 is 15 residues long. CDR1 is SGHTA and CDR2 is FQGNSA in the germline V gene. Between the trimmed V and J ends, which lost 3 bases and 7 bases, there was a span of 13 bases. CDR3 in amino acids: CASSFQGHANSPLHF. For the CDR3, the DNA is TGTGCCAGCAGCTTTCAGGGACACGCGAATTCACCCCTCCACTTT.

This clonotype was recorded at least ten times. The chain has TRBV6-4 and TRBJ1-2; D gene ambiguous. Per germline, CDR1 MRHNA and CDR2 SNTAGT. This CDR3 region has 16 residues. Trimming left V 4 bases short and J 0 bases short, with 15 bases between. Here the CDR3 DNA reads TGTGCCAGCAGTGCTCCCAATGGTAACCCTAACTATGGCTACACCTTC. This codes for CASSAPNGNPNYGYTF.

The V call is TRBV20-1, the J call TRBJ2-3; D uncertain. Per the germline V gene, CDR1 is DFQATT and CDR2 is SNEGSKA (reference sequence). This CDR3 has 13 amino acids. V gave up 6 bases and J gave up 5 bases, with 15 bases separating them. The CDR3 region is CSADWPGKDTQYF. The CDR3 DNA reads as TGCAGTGCCGACTGGCCCGGTAAAGATACGCAGTATTTT.

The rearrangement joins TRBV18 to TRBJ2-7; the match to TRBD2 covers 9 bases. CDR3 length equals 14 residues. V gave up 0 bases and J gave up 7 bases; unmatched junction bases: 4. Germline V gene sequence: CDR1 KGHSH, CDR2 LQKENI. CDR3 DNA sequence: TGTGCCAGCTCACCACCTAGCGGGAGAAGTGAGCAGTACTTC. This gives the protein CASSPPSGRSEQYF. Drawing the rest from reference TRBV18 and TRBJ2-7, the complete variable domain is NAGVMQNPRHLVRRRGQEARLRCSPMKGHSHVYWYRQLPEEGLKFMVYLQKENIIDESGMPKERFSAEFPKEGPSILRIQQVVRGDSAAYFCASSPPSGRSEQYFGPGTRLTVT.

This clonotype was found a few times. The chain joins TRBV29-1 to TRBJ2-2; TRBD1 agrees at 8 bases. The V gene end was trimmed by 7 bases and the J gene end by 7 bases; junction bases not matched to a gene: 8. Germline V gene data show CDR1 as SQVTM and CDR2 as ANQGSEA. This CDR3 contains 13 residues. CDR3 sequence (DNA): TGCAGCGGCGGACAGGGCGGGGTCGGGGAGCTGTTTTTT. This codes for CSGGQGGVGELFF.

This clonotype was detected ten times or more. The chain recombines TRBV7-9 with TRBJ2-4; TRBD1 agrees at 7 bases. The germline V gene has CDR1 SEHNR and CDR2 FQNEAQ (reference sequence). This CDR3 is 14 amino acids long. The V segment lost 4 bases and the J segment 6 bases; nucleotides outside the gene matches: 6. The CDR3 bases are TGTGCCAGCAGCTCCCCTGGGACAGTAAACATTCAGTACTTC. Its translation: CASSSPGTVNIQYF.

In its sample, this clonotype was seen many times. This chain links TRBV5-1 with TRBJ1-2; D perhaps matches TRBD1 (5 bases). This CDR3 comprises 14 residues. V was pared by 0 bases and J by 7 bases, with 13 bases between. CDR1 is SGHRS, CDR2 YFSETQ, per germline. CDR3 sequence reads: CASSLGEGLTGYTF. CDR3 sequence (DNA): TGCGCCAGCAGCTTGGGAGAGGGACTAACTGGCTACACCTTC.

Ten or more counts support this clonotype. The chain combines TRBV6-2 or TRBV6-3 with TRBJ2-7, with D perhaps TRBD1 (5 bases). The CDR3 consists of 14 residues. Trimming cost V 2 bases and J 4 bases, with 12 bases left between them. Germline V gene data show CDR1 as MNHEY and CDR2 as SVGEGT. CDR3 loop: CASSYGVRVYEQYF. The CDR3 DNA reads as TGTGCCAGCAGTTACGGAGTCAGGGTATACGAGCAGTACTTC.

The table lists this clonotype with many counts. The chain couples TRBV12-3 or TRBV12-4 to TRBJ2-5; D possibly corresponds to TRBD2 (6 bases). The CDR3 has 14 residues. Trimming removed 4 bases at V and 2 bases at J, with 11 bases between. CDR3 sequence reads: CASSSLATQETQYF. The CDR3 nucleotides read TGTGCCAGCAGTTCCCTAGCGACGCAAGAGACCCAGTACTTC.

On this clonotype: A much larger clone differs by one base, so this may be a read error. The CDR3 DNA is TGTGCCATCAGACGTTCAGGGGGCGATCAGCCCCAGCATTTT. Its translation: CAIRRSGGDQPQHF. The V and J genes are TRBV10-3 and TRBJ1-5; 8 nucleotides match TRBD1. Germline V gives CDR1 ENHRY, CDR2 SYGVKD. There are 14 residues in the CDR3. Trimming at V came to 6 bases and at J to 5 bases, leaving 6 bases not matched to a gene.

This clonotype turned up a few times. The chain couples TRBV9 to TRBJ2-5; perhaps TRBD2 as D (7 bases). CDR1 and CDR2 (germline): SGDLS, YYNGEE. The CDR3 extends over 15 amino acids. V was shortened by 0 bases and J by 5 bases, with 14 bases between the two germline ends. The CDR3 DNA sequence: TGTGCCAGCAGCGTAGGGGGGGGCTCCGGCGAGACCCAGTACTTC. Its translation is CASSVGGGSGETQYF.